Listed here are 15 T cell receptor beta chains from one sample, sequenced in a study of T-cell reconstitution after alpha-beta-depleted transplantation in children. Preparation of the TCRbeta library used unique molecular identifiers. TCRdb analysed the PCR reads with MiXCR anew, one entry per CDR3 protein. Of approximately 520,000 distinct CDR3 sequences listed, about 31% are singletons. Here the sequenced sample was PBMCs from the stem cell graft donor, taken from the stem cell graft. The receptors here all came from a human donor who donated a stem cell graft to a child with aplastic anemia.

The sample holds a few counts of this clonotype. CDR3 DNA: TGTGCCAGCAGCCCGTCAGGGCGGTCTGGAAACACCATATATTTT. It specifies CASSPSGRSGNTIYF. The chain employs TRBV5-5 and TRBJ1-3, with D possibly being TRBD1 (5 bases). The germline V and J ends were trimmed by 4 bases and 1 base, with 12 bases remaining between them. Germline-derived CDR1 and CDR2 are SGHKS and YYEKEE (reference sequence). The CDR3 consists of 15 residues.

The chain recombines TRBV5-1 with TRBJ2-1, with a weak D call TRBD1 (6 bases). Trimming shortened V by 3 bases and J by 1 base, and 17 bases separated the two germline ends. The V gene's germline CDR1 is SGHRS and CDR2 YFSETQ. The CDR3 has 17 amino acids. The CDR3 spells CASSSGRAGESYNEQFF. As DNA, the CDR3 is TGCGCCAGCAGCTCGGGTCGGGCAGGGGAGTCCTACAATGAGCAGTTCTTC.

The V gene is TRBV29-1, the J gene TRBJ1-1; a weak D match, TRBD1 (5 bases). V gave up 6 bases and J gave up 5 bases, with 13 bases separating them. CDR3 length: 12 residues. Germline CDR1 and CDR2: SQVTM and ANQGSEA. The CDR3 loop reads CSVGGGGTEAFF. The CDR3 DNA sequence: TGCAGCGTCGGCGGGGGAGGAACTGAAGCTTTCTTT.

The rearrangement links TRBV15 to TRBJ2-3; D call uncertain. Germline loops: CDR1 LNHNV, CDR2 YYDKDF (reference sequence). The V end was cut by 0 bases, the J end by 4 bases, with 11 bases between. The CDR3 length is 15 residues. CDR3 amino acids: CATSRDPDLADTQYF. DNA for the CDR3: TGTGCCACCAGCAGAGATCCCGACCTAGCAGATACGCAGTATTTT.

The V call is TRBV29-1, the J call TRBJ2-7, with TRBD1 matching over 7 bases. V was pared by 2 bases and J by 6 bases, with 7 bases of the junction left unmatched. The germline gives CDR1 SQVTM, CDR2 ANQGSEA. This CDR3 spans 13 amino acids. The CDR3 region has the DNA TGCAGCGTTGAATCGGGGCCAGGGGGCGAGCAGTACGTC. Protein product: CSVESGPGGEQYV.

The rearrangement links TRBV28 to TRBJ2-7; 7 nucleotides agree with TRBD2. The J segment lost 0 bases and the V segment lost 1 base, leaving 3 bases of the junction unmatched. In germline, CDR1 is MDHEN, CDR2 SYDVKM. The CDR3 extends over 15 amino acids. The CDR3, as DNA: TGTGCCAGCAGTTTATCGGGACTACTCTCCTACGAGCAGTACGTC. This encodes CASSLSGLLSYEQYV.

This clonotype has just a few counts. The chain carries TRBV20-1 and TRBJ1-5; D uncertain. This CDR3 has 15 amino acids. Trimming took 0 bases from V and 2 from J, leaving 11 bases between them. Germline CDR1 reads DFQATT; CDR2 reads SNEGSKA (reference sequence). CDR3 sequence reads: CSAREAAEGNQPQHF. The CDR3 nucleotides are TGCAGTGCTAGAGAGGCCGCAGAGGGCAATCAGCCCCAGCATTTT.

The chain has TRBV11-2 and TRBJ2-3, with D hard to call. Trimming cost V 8 bases and J 2 bases, with 8 bases left between them. The CDR3 is 12 residues long. Germline V gene data show CDR1 as SGHAT and CDR2 as FQNNGV. DNA of the CDR3: TGTGCCAGCCGGACCCTCACAGATACGCAGTATTTT. Translation: CASRTLTDTQYF.

The genes are TRBV24-1 and TRBJ2-2; a possible D gene is TRBD2 (6 bases). V was clipped by 1 base and J by 2 bases, with 13 bases between them. Germline V gives CDR1 KGHDR, CDR2 SFDVKD. This CDR3 is 17 amino acids long. The CDR3 sequence is CATSDFEGGSNTGELFF. The CDR3 coding sequence is TGTGCCACCAGTGATTTTGAGGGAGGAAGCAACACCGGGGAGCTGTTTTTT.

This chain joins TRBV5-5 and TRBJ2-1, with 9 nucleotides matching TRBD2. Germline CDR1 reads SGHKS; CDR2 reads YYEKEE (reference sequence). The CDR3 contains 15 residues. J lost 0 bases, V lost 4 bases, and 2 bases had no gene match. The CDR3 loop is CASSPSGDSYNEQFF. The CDR3 nucleotides read TGTGCCAGCAGCCCTAGCGGGGACTCCTACAATGAGCAGTTCTTC.

This rearrangement joins TRBV27 to TRBJ2-7; weak D call: TRBD2 (5 bases). Germline assignment: CDR1 MNHEY and CDR2 SMNVEV (reference sequence). V lost 0 bases, J lost 0 bases, and 9 bases lay in between. The CDR3 contains 15 residues. In DNA form, the CDR3 reads TGTGCCAGCAGTTTATCAGGACTTCTCTCCTACGAGCAGTACTTC. Translating gives CASSLSGLLSYEQYF.

With regard to this clonotype: Compared with germline, one end of the junction differs, possibly owing to a read error. The chain combines TRBV7-6 with TRBJ2-2; TRBD2 might be the D (5 bases). The germline V gene has CDR1 SGHVS and CDR2 FNYEAQ. CDR3 length: 16 amino acids. For the CDR3, the DNA is TGTGCCAGCAACTTAGCGCATTCAGGCAACACCGGGGAGCTGTTTTTT. This encodes CASNLAHSGNTGELFF.

This chain uses TRBV21-1 with TRBJ2-4; the D call TRBD1 from the table was never checked on the DNA. TRBV21-1 is reported as a pseudogene. The CDR3 consists of 17 residues. The CDR3 reads CASSKKGGQRDKNIQYF. Written as DNA, the CDR3 is TGTGCCAGCAGCAAAAAAGGGGGACAGCGTGACAAAAACATTCAGTACTTC.

This clonotype has just a few counts. The rearrangement uses TRBV7-2 and TRBJ2-7, with a possible D match to TRBD1 (6 bases). V was trimmed by 3 bases and J by 0 bases, leaving 12 bases between them. The CDR3 spans 15 residues. Germline V gives CDR1 SGHTA, CDR2 FQGNSA. The CDR3 bases are TGTGCCAGCAGCTTGAGGACAGAGAGCTCCTACGAGCAGTACTTC. This gives the protein CASSLRTESSYEQYF.

This clonotype was found a few times. The chain recombines TRBV20-1 with TRBJ2-1; D not resolved. V was clipped by 3 bases and J by 5 bases, with 5 bases between them. Germline V CDR1 and CDR2: DFQATT, SNEGSKA (reference sequence). The CDR3 loop spans 11 amino acids. The CDR3 here is CSASIHNEQFF. For the CDR3, the DNA is TGCAGTGCTAGTATTCACAATGAGCAGTTCTTC.